The clone carrying this TCR beta chain showed up just a few times. The sample is drawn from a study of beta chain features in type 1 diabetes. Since all of the isolated RNA was reverse transcribed, expressed TCRB transcripts were what got sequenced. Assay used: immunoSEQ multiplex PCR; TCRdb lists only in-frame clones, some missing. The sample holds about 150,000 clones; roughly 11% are singletons and the top ten take under 2.5%. V was trimmed by 0 bases and J by 3 bases, leaving 18 bases between them. The CDR3 loop spans 18 amino acids. The germline V gene has CDR1 LGHNA and CDR2 YSLEER. Material for sequencing was central memory CD4+ T cells from blood. This sequence originates from a young man in good health. V gene TRBV4-3 combines with J gene TRBJ2-4; a weak D match, TRBD2 (6 bases). CDR3 nucleotides: TGCGCCAGCAGCCAAGATCCGTCTGGGGCCGGGGGCAAAAACATTCAGTACTTC. This codes for CASSQDPSGAGGKNIQYF.